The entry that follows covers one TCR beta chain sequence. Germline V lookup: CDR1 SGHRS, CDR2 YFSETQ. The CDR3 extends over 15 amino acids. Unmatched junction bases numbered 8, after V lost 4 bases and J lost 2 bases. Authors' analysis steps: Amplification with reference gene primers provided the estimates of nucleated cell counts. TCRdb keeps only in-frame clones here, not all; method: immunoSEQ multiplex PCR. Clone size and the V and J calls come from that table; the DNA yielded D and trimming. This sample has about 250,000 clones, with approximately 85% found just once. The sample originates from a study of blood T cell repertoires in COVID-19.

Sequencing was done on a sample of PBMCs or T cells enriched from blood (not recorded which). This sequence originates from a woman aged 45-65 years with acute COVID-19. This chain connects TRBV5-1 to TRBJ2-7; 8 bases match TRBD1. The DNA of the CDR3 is TGCGCCAGCAGCCCTACCGGGACAGGAGCCTACGAGCAGTACTTC. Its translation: CASSPTGTGAYEQYF. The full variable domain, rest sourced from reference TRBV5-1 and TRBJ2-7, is KAGVTQTPRYLIKTRGQQVTLSCSPISGHRSVSWYQQTPGQGLQFLFEYFSETQRNKGNFPGRFSGRQFSNSRSEMNVSTLELGDSALYLCASSPTGTGAYEQYFGPGTRLTVT.